The clone carrying this TCR beta chain has at least ten counts. Antigen: not known. From RNA transcripts, TCR beta CDR3 regions were amplified. The study used the HTBI primer set for a first-round RT-PCR of the TCR CDR3. TCRdb re-called the multiplex PCR reads with MiXCR, one entry per CDR3 protein. The repertoire holds approximately 410,000 distinct CDR3 sequences, 14% to 15% seen once, with around 14% in the top ten. This sample was included in a study of T cells in Graves' hyperthyroidism and ophthalmopathy. Across the study: Peripheral blood was collected at initial diagnosis, before any treatment. Whole-study results and caveats: Ophthalmopathy was identified by the model a median roughly 6.5 months ahead of onset.

Germline assignment: CDR1 SQVTM and CDR2 ANQGSEA. V lost 3 bases and J lost 7; bases outside the gene matches: 5. The CDR3 contains 13 residues. The sequencing sample was made of blood. The origin of this receptor is a young man with Graves' ophthalmopathy. This chain links TRBV29-1 with TRBJ2-5; 10 nucleotides match TRBD1. The CDR3 here is CSVEGTGATTQYF. CDR3 nucleotides: TGCAGCGTTGAGGGGACAGGGGCGACGACCCAGTACTTC.